This T cell receptor beta chain was documented in a study of blood T cell repertoires in COVID-19. Study-level information: Sources were T cells, B-cell-depleted T cells, or PBMCs; the material itself was cDNA or gDNA.

The V gene's germline CDR1 is LGHNA and CDR2 YSLEER. The CDR3 sequence is 15 residues long. V gave up 4 bases and J gave up 1 base, with 13 bases separating them. Produced via immunoSEQ multiplex PCR; TCRdb's table is partial and in-frame only. The data show hundreds of thousands of clones, around 90% seen once. The TCR originated in a man between 18 and 29 years old with active or convalescent COVID-19. The chain couples TRBV4-3 to TRBJ1-1; D uncertain. Material: peripheral blood. CDR3 sequence (DNA): TGCGCCAGCAGCCGCTATGAGACGGGGAACACTGAAGCTTTCTTT. Translation: CASSRYETGNTEAFF.